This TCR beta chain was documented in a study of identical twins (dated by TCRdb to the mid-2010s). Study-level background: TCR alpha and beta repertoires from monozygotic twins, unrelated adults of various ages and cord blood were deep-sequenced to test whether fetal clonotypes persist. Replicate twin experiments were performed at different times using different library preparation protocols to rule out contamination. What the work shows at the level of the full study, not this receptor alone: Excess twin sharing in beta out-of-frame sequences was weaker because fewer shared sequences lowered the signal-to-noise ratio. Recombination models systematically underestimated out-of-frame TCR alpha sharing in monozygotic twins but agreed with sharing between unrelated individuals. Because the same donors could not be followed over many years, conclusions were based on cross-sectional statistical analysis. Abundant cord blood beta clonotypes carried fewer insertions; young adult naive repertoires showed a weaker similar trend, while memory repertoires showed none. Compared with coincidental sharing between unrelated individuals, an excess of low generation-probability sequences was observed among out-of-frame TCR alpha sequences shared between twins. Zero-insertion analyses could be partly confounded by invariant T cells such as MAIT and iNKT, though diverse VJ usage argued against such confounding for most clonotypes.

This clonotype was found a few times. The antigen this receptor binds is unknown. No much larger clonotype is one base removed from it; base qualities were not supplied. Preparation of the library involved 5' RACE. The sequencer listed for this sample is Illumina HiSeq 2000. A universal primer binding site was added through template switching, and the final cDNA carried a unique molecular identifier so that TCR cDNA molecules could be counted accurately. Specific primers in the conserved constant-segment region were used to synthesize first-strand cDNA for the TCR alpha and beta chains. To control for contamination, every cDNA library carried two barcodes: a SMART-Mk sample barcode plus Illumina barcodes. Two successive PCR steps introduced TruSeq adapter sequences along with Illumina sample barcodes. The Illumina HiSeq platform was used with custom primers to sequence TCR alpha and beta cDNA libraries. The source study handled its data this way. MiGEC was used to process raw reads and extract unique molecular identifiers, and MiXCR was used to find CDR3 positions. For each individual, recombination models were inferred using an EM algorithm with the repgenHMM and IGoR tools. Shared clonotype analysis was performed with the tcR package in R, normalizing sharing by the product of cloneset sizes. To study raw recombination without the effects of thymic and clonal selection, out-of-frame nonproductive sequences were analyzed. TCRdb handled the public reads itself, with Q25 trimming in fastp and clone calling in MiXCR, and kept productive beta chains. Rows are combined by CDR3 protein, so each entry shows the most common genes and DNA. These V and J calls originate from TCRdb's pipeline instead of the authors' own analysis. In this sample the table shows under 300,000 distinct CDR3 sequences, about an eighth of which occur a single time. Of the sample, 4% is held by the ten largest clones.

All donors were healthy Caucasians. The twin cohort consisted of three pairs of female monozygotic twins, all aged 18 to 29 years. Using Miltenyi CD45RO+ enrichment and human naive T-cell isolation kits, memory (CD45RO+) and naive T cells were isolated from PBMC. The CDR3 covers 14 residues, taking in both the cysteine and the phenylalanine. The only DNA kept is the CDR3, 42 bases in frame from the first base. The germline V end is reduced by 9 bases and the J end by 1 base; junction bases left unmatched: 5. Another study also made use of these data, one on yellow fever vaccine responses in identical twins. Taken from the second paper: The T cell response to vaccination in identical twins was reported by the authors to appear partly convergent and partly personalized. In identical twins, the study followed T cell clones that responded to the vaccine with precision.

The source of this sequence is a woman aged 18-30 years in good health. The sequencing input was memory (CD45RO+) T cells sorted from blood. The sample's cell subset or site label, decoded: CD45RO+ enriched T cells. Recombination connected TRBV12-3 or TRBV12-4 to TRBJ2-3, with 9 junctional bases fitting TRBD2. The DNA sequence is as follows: TGTGCCAGTGGTAGCGGGAGTGGCACAGATACGCAGTATTTT. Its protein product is CASGSGSGTDTQYF.